A single sample is the source of the 14 T cell receptor beta chains below, sequenced in a study of shared clonotypes between healthy human individuals. Produced via immunoSEQ multiplex PCR; TCRdb's table is partial and in-frame only. This table has about 550,000 clones, around 95% appearing once. The naive CD8 fraction comprised CD45RO-negative cells positively selected for CCR7 and excluded terminally differentiated effector memory CD45RA+ cells. Sample: naive CD8+ T cells sorted from blood. All receptors come from a woman aged 25-40 years in good health.

This clone was seen just once. The rearrangement joins TRBV11-2 to TRBJ2-3; the D gene is possibly TRBD2 (6 bases). V lost 7 bases to trimming and J lost 7 bases, with 18 bases between them. From germline, CDR1 is SGHAT and CDR2 FQNNGV. CDR3 size: 14 residues. CDR3 amino acids: CASISLAEGHTQYF. For the CDR3, the DNA is TGTGCCAGCATCAGTCTCGCGGAGGGCCATACGCAGTATTTT.

The chain recombines TRBV7-9 with TRBJ1-1; 7 nucleotides match TRBD1. Germline CDR1 and CDR2: SEHNR and FQNEAQ (reference sequence). The length of the CDR3 is 13 residues. V gave up 5 bases and J gave up 5 bases; unmatched junction bases: 5. The CDR3 sequence is CASSEIRGTEAFF. In nucleotides, the CDR3 is TGTGCCAGCAGCGAAATCAGGGGGACTGAAGCTTTCTTT.

This chain links TRBV10-1 with TRBJ2-3, with TRBD1 identical over 9 bases. Germline values: CDR1 WNHNN, CDR2 SYGVQD (reference sequence). The ends lost 6 bases at V and 5 bases at J; junction bases unmatched: 9. This CDR3 comprises 15 residues. The CDR3 region is CASSDPGQGRDTQYF. The DNA of the CDR3 is TGCGCCAGCAGCGATCCGGGACAGGGAAGAGATACGCAGTATTTT.

This chain uses TRBV28 with TRBJ2-1, with 9 bases that match TRBD2. The length of the CDR3 is 17 residues. Germline assignment: CDR1 MDHEN and CDR2 SYDVKM. Trimming cost V 3 bases and J 0 bases; bases outside gene matches: 6. The CDR3 DNA follows: TGTGCCAGCAGTTTCAGGTTTAGCGGGAGCTCCTACAATGAGCAGTTCTTC. This gives the protein CASSFRFSGSSYNEQFF.

This chain connects TRBV5-6 to TRBJ2-7; TRBD2 matches 8 bases. CDR1 is SGHDT and CDR2 is YYEEEE in the germline V gene. The CDR3 has 13 residues. V trimming: 2 bases; J trimming: 4 bases; junction bases outside the gene matches: 2. Here the CDR3 DNA reads TGTGCCAGCAGCTTCGGGACTAGTTACGAGCAGTACTTC. Translating it yields CASSFGTSYEQYF.

This clone was seen a single time. V gene TRBV6-5 combines with J gene TRBJ1-5; D call uncertain. CDR3 length equals 15 residues. CDR1 and CDR2 from the germline V gene are MNHEY and SVGAGI. V lost 2 bases and J 2 bases, leaving 10 bases between the germline ends. The DNA for the CDR3 is TGTGCCAGCAGTTACAAGTATTTGGGCAATCAGCCCCAGCATTTT. Residues: CASSYKYLGNQPQHF.

The V call is TRBV6-6, the J call TRBJ1-5, with D tentatively TRBD1 (5 bases). CDR1 is MNHNY, CDR2 SVGAGI, per germline (reference sequence). The CDR3 loop spans 14 amino acids. V lost 2 bases and J lost 5, with 10 bases in between. The CDR3 DNA is TGTGCCAGCAGTTACGAGGGGCGGCATCAGCCCCAGCATTTT. This encodes CASSYEGRHQPQHF.

V is TRBV9 and J is TRBJ2-1, with 9 bases lining up with TRBD2. The CDR3 sequence is 15 residues long. The germline CDR1 and CDR2 sequences are SGDLS and YYNGEE. V lost 6 bases and J lost 4; bases outside the gene matches: 8. Here the CDR3 reads CASTRGRVTYNEQFF. The CDR3 region has the DNA TGTGCCAGCACTCGCGGGAGGGTTACGTACAATGAGCAGTTCTTC.

This clone was seen once. CDR3 sequence reads: CASSLVNNEQFF. CDR3 coding DNA: TGTGCCAGCAGTTTAGTAAACAATGAGCAGTTCTTC. J is TRBJ2-1 and V is TRBV28; D remains unclear. The V gene lost 2 bases and the J gene lost 5 bases, with 4 bases spanning the gap. CDR1 MDHEN and CDR2 SYDVKM come from the germline V gene. CDR3 size: 12 residues.

This rearrangement joins TRBV29-1 to TRBJ2-2; 9 nucleotides match TRBD1. The junction had 10 bases not matched to a gene; V was cut back by 5 bases and J by 6 bases. Germline CDR1 is SQVTM and CDR2 is ANQGSEA. The CDR3 runs 15 residues. The CDR3 loop is CSVLLGQGIAGELFF. DNA for the CDR3: TGCAGCGTTCTGCTGGGACAGGGTATCGCCGGGGAGCTGTTTTTT.

The chain employs TRBV6-5 and TRBJ2-3; no reliable D call. Trimming stripped 2 bases from V and 2 bases from J, with 5 bases between. CDR3 length: 13 amino acids. The germline V gene encodes CDR1 MNHEY and CDR2 SVGAGI. The CDR3: CASSYVVTDTQYF. The CDR3 region has the DNA TGTGCCAGCAGTTACGTCGTCACAGATACGCAGTATTTT.

The chain uses TRBV27 and TRBJ2-7; tentatively, D is TRBD1 (6 bases). The length of the CDR3 is 12 residues. The V end was cut by 9 bases, the J end by 3 bases, with 12 bases between. CDR1 and CDR2 from the germline V gene are MNHEY and SMNVEV (reference sequence). CDR3 bases: TGTGCCAGTCTAGGACAGAACTACGAGCAGTACTTC. It yields the protein CASLGQNYEQYF.

This clone was found once. The CDR3 region is CASSSPTGKRGLEQYF. In DNA form, the CDR3 reads TGTGCCAGCAGCTCCCCGACAGGGAAAAGAGGGCTCGAGCAGTACTTC. The chain has TRBV7-9 and TRBJ2-7, with 7 bases lining up with TRBD1. Germline values: CDR1 SEHNR, CDR2 FQNEAQ (reference sequence). With 4 bases clipped from V and 6 bases from J, the junction kept 15 bases outside the gene matches. The CDR3 is 16 amino acids.

V is TRBV28 and J is TRBJ2-5; no firm D call. CDR3 length: 13 amino acids. CDR1 and CDR2 (germline): MDHEN, SYDVKM. Deletions cut 3 bases from V and 2 bases from J, with 7 bases between. As DNA, the CDR3 is TGTGCCAGCAGTTTGTCCACTCAAGAGACCCAGTACTTC. Protein product: CASSLSTQETQYF.